This TCR beta chain was recovered during a study of blood T cell repertoires in COVID-19. Study information: COVID-19 samples collected from the United States, Italy and Spain covered acute and convalescent phases. PBMCs, B-cell-depleted T cells, or T cells provided the cDNA or gDNA that made up the material.

Trimming cost V 5 bases and J 4 bases, with 9 bases left between them. The CDR3 has 13 amino acids. Germline lookup yields CDR1 PRHDT and CDR2 FYEKMQ (reference sequence). Per the study methods: From reference gene primer amplification, estimates of nucleated cell counts were derived. The repertoire was sequenced with immunoSEQ multiplex PCR; TCRdb's copy has only in-frame clones and lacks some. V, J and clone size are taken as reported in that table, and D and trimming were inferred from the DNA itself. The table includes a few hundred thousand clones, roughly 86% detected once. This TCR was sampled from a woman aged 25 to 39 with COVID-19, enrolled during active disease. The sequencing sample was made of peripheral blood. The V call is TRBV13, the J call TRBJ1-3, with D unclear. CDR3 coding DNA: TGTGCCAGCAGCCAATCGGGGGGAAACACCATATATTTT. Protein sequence: CASSQSGGNTIYF.